Following are 4 T cell receptor beta chains from one sample sequenced in a study of response to subunit inactivated influenza vaccine. MiXCR was run by TCRdb on the RT-PCR reads, yielding one entry per CDR3 protein. Among about 540,000 distinct CDR3 sequences listed, under 30% were seen once. These data also featured in a second study, about T cells expressing NK-cell markers. That work states: Libraries used 5'RACE template switching adding universal primer site and UMIs.

This specimen was CD4+ T cells sorted from PBMCs, taken 11 to 12 days after vaccination. The receptors originated from a man aged 45-65 years who received an inactivated influenza vaccine.

This clonotype showed up just a few times. The CDR3 reads CASSTQGSNQPQHF. The CDR3 DNA reads as TGTGCCAGCAGTACTCAGGGGAGCAATCAGCCCCAGCATTTT. The chain uses TRBV6-5 and TRBJ1-5; possible D gene TRBD1, 6 bases. Trimming cost V 5 bases and J 1 base, with 9 bases left between them. CDR1 is MNHEY, CDR2 SVGAGI, per germline. The CDR3 is 14 amino acids.

As DNA, the CDR3 is TGTGCCAGCTCCCCAGGGACTAGCAGACACAATGAGCAGTTCTTC. It encodes CASSPGTSRHNEQFF. The chain couples TRBV18 to TRBJ2-1; TRBD2 aligns across 9 bases. V lost 6 bases and J lost 5; bases outside the gene matches: 8. Germline CDR1 KGHSH, CDR2 LQKENI. The CDR3 has 15 amino acids.

This clonotype was recorded a few times. J is TRBJ2-1 and V is TRBV5-1; 7 positions match TRBD2. CDR3 length equals 14 residues. Germline values: CDR1 SGHRS, CDR2 YFSETQ. V was clipped by 6 bases and J by 2 bases; unmatched bases: 5. The CDR3 coding sequence is TGCGCCAGCAATTCGGGGGGTCCCTACAATGAGCAGTTCTTC. It translates to CASNSGGPYNEQFF. Together with reference TRBV5-1 and TRBJ2-1, the CDR3 gives the full variable domain: KAGVTQTPRYLIKTRGQQVTLSCSPISGHRSVSWYQQTPGQGLQFLFEYFSETQRNKGNFPGRFSGRQFSNSRSEMNVSTLELGDSALYLCASNSGGPYNEQFFGPGTRLTVL.

V and J are TRBV5-1 and TRBJ1-3, with TRBD1 matching 8 bases. Trimming removed 3 bases from V and 4 bases from J; junction bases left unmatched: 9. Per germline, CDR1 SGHRS and CDR2 YFSETQ. The CDR3 is 16 amino acids. The CDR3 region has the DNA TGCGCCAGCAGCTCCTCCGGACAGGGTTCAGGAAACACCATATATTTT. Translating it yields CASSSSGQGSGNTIYF.